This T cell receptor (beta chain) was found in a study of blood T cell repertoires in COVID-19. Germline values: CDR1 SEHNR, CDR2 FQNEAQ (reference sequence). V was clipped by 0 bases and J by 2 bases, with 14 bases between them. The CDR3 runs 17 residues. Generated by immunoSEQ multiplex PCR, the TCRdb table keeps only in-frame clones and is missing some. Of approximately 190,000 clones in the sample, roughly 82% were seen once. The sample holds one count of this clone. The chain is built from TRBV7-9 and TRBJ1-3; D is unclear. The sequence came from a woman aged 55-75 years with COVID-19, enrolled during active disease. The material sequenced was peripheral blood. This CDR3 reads CASSLALAALAGNTIYF. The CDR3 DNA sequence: TGTGCCAGCAGCTTAGCTCTGGCGGCCCTAGCTGGAAACACCATATATTTT.